This entry lists 26 T cell receptor beta chains sequenced from one sample in a study of cytomegalovirus exposure and HLA in healthy donors. Both 60 Vbeta primers and 13 Jbeta primers went into the PCR. The repertoire was sequenced with immunoSEQ multiplex PCR; TCRdb's copy has only in-frame clones and lacks some. The table lists about 140,000 clones, about 85% of them singletons. The sample comprised PBMCs. The receptors originated from a female donor in good health and CMV-seronegative.

CDR3 loop: CASSLGTGGSEKLFF. The CDR3 DNA reads as TGTGCCAGCAGCTTAGGAACAGGGGGCAGCGAAAAACTGTTTTTT. The rearrangement joins TRBV5-4 to TRBJ1-4; 9 nucleotides align to TRBD1. The CDR3 consists of 15 residues. The V gene's germline CDR1 is SGHNT and CDR2 YYREEE (reference sequence). V shed 2 bases and J 8 bases; nucleotides not matched to a gene: 7.

The chain combines TRBV30 with TRBJ2-2; TRBD1 is a possible D gene (5 bases). In germline, CDR1 is GTSNPN, CDR2 SVGIG (reference sequence). CDR3 length equals 15 residues. V was trimmed by 2 bases and J by 5 bases, leaving 15 bases between them. The CDR3 reads CAWSIGVGVTGELFF. DNA of the CDR3: TGTGCCTGGAGTATTGGGGTAGGGGTTACCGGGGAGCTGTTTTTT.

The rearrangement links TRBV30 to TRBJ1-2, with 9 bases lining up with TRBD1. From germline, CDR1 is GTSNPN and CDR2 SVGIG (reference sequence). This CDR3 is built from 16 residues. V shed 0 bases, J shed 1 base, and the junction held 6 bases outside the gene matches. CDR3 loop: CAWSVPRTGVNYGYTF. As DNA, the CDR3 is TGTGCCTGGAGTGTACCCCGGACAGGGGTTAACTATGGCTACACCTTC.

This chain links TRBV5-6 with TRBJ2-1; 7 positions match TRBD2. This CDR3 has 15 residues. J was trimmed by 7 bases and V by 4 bases; bases with no gene match: 11. The germline V gene has CDR1 SGHDT and CDR2 YYEEEE. The CDR3 DNA sequence: TGTGCCAGCAGCCTACTCTTGGGAGGGATAAATGAGCAGTTCTTC. Amino acids: CASSLLLGGINEQFF.

The rearrangement uses TRBV29-1 and TRBJ1-1; D ambiguous. The CDR3 contains 13 residues. V was pared by 5 bases and J by 1 base, with 11 bases between. CDR1 is SQVTM and CDR2 is ANQGSEA in the germline V gene. In DNA, the CDR3 is TGCAGCGTTACGGTCGGGAGGAACACTGAAGCTTTCTTT. This gives the protein CSVTVGRNTEAFF.

Concerning this clone: The junction departs from germline at one end; a sequencing error may be responsible. The genes are TRBV11-3 and TRBJ2-7; 7 nucleotides line up with TRBD1. CDR3 length equals 11 residues. The germline gives CDR1 SGHNT, CDR2 YENEEA. In DNA, the CDR3 is TGTGCCAGCAGCCCATACCGGGACAGTTTCTTC. Protein product: CASSPYRDSFF.

The rearrangement links TRBV7-9 to TRBJ1-1; D ambiguous. CDR1 SEHNR and CDR2 FQNEAQ come from the germline V gene (reference sequence). This CDR3 is built from 13 residues. Trimming shortened V by 1 base and J by 1 base, and 4 bases separated the two germline ends. The CDR3 DNA reads as TGTGCCAGCAGCTTAGATAAGAACACTGAAGCTTTCTTT. Residues: CASSLDKNTEAFF. Supplemented by reference TRBV7-9 and TRBJ1-1, the full variable domain reads DTGVSQNPRHKITKRGQNVTFRCDPISEHNRLYWYRQTLGQGPEFLTYFQNEAQLEKSRLLSDRFSAERPKGSFSTLEIQRTEQGDSAMYLCASSLDKNTEAFFGQGTRLTVV.

A single count supports this clone. The V call is TRBV5-1, the J call TRBJ1-4; D gene unclear. The CDR3 runs to 14 residues. V lost 0 bases, J lost 11 bases, and 14 bases lay in between. Germline CDR1 reads SGHRS; CDR2 reads YFSETQ. The DNA of the CDR3 is TGCGCCAGCAGCTTGGGGTACCTACCGGGGAAACTGTTTTTT. It encodes CASSLGYLPGKLFF.

This clone came up a few times. The chain combines TRBV11-2 with TRBJ2-5, with 7 bases aligning to TRBD1. Germline V gene sequence: CDR1 SGHAT, CDR2 FQNNGV. J lost 1 base, V lost 5 bases, and 13 bases had no gene match. CDR3 length equals 17 residues. The CDR3 reads CASSPRGTVLSQETQYF. In nucleotides, the CDR3 is TGTGCCAGCAGCCCTAGGGGGACAGTCTTATCCCAAGAGACCCAGTACTTC.

The genes are TRBV7-2 and TRBJ1-3; the D is unclear. V lost 2 bases, J lost 2 bases, and 13 bases lay in between. The germline gives CDR1 SGHTA, CDR2 FQGNSA. The CDR3 contains 16 residues. The CDR3 protein is CASSLYGRGTGNTIYF. CDR3 bases: TGTGCCAGCAGCTTATATGGTCGGGGTACTGGAAACACCATATATTTT.

CDR3 sequence: CASAGTGSSYEQYF. In DNA form, the CDR3 reads TGTGCCAGCGCCGGGACAGGATCGTCCTACGAGCAGTACTTC. The chain combines TRBV6-5 with TRBJ2-7, with 8 bases lining up with TRBD1. CDR1 and CDR2 from the germline V gene are MNHEY and SVGAGI. The CDR3 spans 14 residues. V shed 8 bases, J shed 1 base, and the junction held 7 bases outside the gene matches.

This chain joins TRBV19 and TRBJ1-2, with D unresolved. The CDR3 has 16 residues. The germline V gene encodes CDR1 LNHDA and CDR2 SQIVND (reference sequence). The V gene lost 9 bases and the J gene lost 0 bases, with 20 bases spanning the gap. CDR3 nucleotide sequence: TGTGCCAGCTCAGCGCGCCCCCTGCGACCTAACTATGGCTACACCTTC. This codes for CASSARPLRPNYGYTF.

The J gene is TRBJ1-5, the V gene TRBV19; the D is unclear. The germline V and J ends were trimmed by 2 bases and 2 bases, with 7 bases remaining between them. The germline V gene has CDR1 LNHDA and CDR2 SQIVND (reference sequence). The CDR3 covers 14 residues. The CDR3 region is CASSIRRGNQPQHF. As DNA, the CDR3 is TGTGCCAGTAGTATACGGCGGGGCAATCAGCCCCAGCATTTT.

V and J are TRBV12-5 and TRBJ1-1; TRBD1 matches at 10 bases. V dropped 2 bases and J dropped 5; count of bases not matched to a gene: 5. The CDR3 extends over 15 amino acids. CDR1 LGHNT and CDR2 FRNRAP come from the germline V gene. DNA of the CDR3: TGTGCTAGTGGTTTGTTCGGGACAGGGGCTACTGAAGCTTTCTTT. This translates into CASGLFGTGATEAFF.

This chain connects TRBV12-2 to TRBJ1-4; no check of the table's D call, TRBD1, against the DNA was made. TRBV12-2 is deemed a pseudogene. The CDR3 is made up of 15 amino acids. The CDR3 region has the DNA TGTGCAAGTCGCTCCGTAGCAGGGATTGGTGAAAAACTGTTTTTT. Translating it yields CASRSVAGIGEKLFF.

This clone was picked up one time. V gene TRBV7-6 combines with J gene TRBJ2-3; the match to TRBD2 covers 10 bases. CDR3 size: 17 residues. Germline lookup yields CDR1 SGHVS and CDR2 FNYEAQ. Germline trimming cut 3 bases from V and 5 bases from J; bases unmatched to any gene: 11. The CDR3 protein is CASSFHTSGIQLDTQYF. CDR3 coding DNA: TGTGCCAGCAGCTTTCATACTAGCGGGATTCAGTTAGATACGCAGTATTTT.

The chain joins TRBV7-9 to TRBJ1-5; D remains ambiguous. The CDR3 is 13 residues long. CDR1 is SEHNR and CDR2 is FQNEAQ in the germline V gene (reference sequence). V was pared by 4 bases and J by 4 bases, with 8 bases between. CDR3 in amino acids: CASSSSNNQPQHF. The DNA for the CDR3 is TGTGCCAGCAGCTCCTCTAATAATCAGCCCCAGCATTTT.

This clone occurred a few times. The rearrangement uses TRBV2 and TRBJ1-3; 7 bases map to TRBD1. Losses at the gene ends were 7 bases for V and 2 bases for J; bases not matched to a gene: 5. This CDR3 contains 14 residues. Germline assignment: CDR1 SNHLY and CDR2 FYNNEI. In nucleotides, the CDR3 is TGTGCCAGCAACCCTCAGGGGGCTGGAAACACCATATATTTT. Protein product: CASNPQGAGNTIYF.

This sequence joins TRBV9 and TRBJ1-2; the D is unclear. Trimming stripped 3 bases from V and 3 bases from J, with 6 bases between. The CDR3 is 12 residues long. Germline CDR1 is SGDLS and CDR2 is YYNGEE. The CDR3 nucleotides read TGTGCCAGCAGCGCAGGATACTATGGCTACACCTTC. It codes for CASSAGYYGYTF.

The CDR3 reads CSVLRGVAGYYEQYF. CDR3 DNA sequence: TGCAGCGTCCTCCGTGGGGTAGCGGGGTACTACGAGCAGTACTTC. The V call is TRBV29-1, the J call TRBJ2-7; 8 nucleotides line up with TRBD2. Trimming cost V 6 bases and J 3 bases; bases outside gene matches: 13. Germline V lookup: CDR1 SQVTM, CDR2 ANQGSEA. The CDR3 totals 15 residues.

V and J are TRBV5-4 and TRBJ2-3; a weak D match, TRBD2 (6 bases). Germline CDR1 reads SGHNT; CDR2 reads YYREEE (reference sequence). V was trimmed by 1 base and J by 0 bases, leaving 9 bases between them. CDR3 length equals 15 residues. This CDR3 is CASSLTAGSTDTQYF. CDR3 DNA: TGTGCCAGCAGCTTGACCGCGGGGAGCACAGATACGCAGTATTTT.

This clone has a handful of counts. V is TRBV30 and J is TRBJ1-5; 10 bases fit TRBD1. The CDR3 contains 14 residues. The germline V gene has CDR1 GTSNPN and CDR2 SVGIG (reference sequence). After removal of 3 bases from V and 6 bases from J, the junction contained 5 bases not matched to a gene. CDR3 bases: TGTGCCTGGAGGGGGACAGGGGCAGGTCAGCCCCAGCATTTT. Protein product: CAWRGTGAGQPQHF.

The chain joins TRBV7-2 to TRBJ2-7; D might be TRBD2 (5 bases). CDR3 length: 16 residues. Germline loops: CDR1 SGHTA, CDR2 FQGNSA. V dropped 0 bases and J dropped 2 bases, with 14 bases sitting between them. CDR3 protein: CASSLAGSEPTYEQYF. DNA for the CDR3: TGTGCCAGCAGCTTAGCTGGTAGCGAGCCCACCTACGAGCAGTACTTC.

The V gene is TRBV19, the J gene TRBJ1-1; a weak D match, TRBD1 (5 bases). Germline lookup yields CDR1 LNHDA and CDR2 SQIVND (reference sequence). The length of the CDR3 is 14 residues. V dropped 3 bases and J dropped 0 bases, with 8 bases sitting between them. CDR3 nucleotides: TGTGCCAGTAGTATTGGGGGGATGAACACTGAAGCTTTCTTT. It translates to CASSIGGMNTEAFF. Drawing the rest from reference TRBV19 and TRBJ1-1, the complete variable domain is DGGITQSPKYLFRKEGQNVTLSCEQNLNHDAMYWYRQDPGQGLRLIYYSQIVNDFQKGDIAEGYSVSREKKESFPLTVTSAQKNPTAFYLCASSIGGMNTEAFFGQGTRLTVV.

The V and J genes are TRBV9 and TRBJ2-3; weak D call: TRBD2 (5 bases). In germline, CDR1 is SGDLS, CDR2 YYNGEE. The CDR3 sequence is 15 residues long. V was clipped by 3 bases and J by 0 bases, with 11 bases between them. The DNA for the CDR3 is TGTGCCAGCAGCGCAAGCGGAACTAGCACAGATACGCAGTATTTT. Translation gives CASSASGTSTDTQYF.

This sequence joins TRBV11-2 and TRBJ1-2; possibly TRBD1 for D (6 bases). This CDR3 region has 15 residues. The germline V and J ends were trimmed by 1 base and 9 bases, with 18 bases remaining between them. Germline-derived CDR1 and CDR2 are SGHAT and FQNNGV. CDR3 in DNA: TGTGCCAGCAGCTTAGGCTTTACGGGGGGGCTTAGCTACACCTTC. Translating gives CASSLGFTGGLSYTF.